These T cell receptor beta chains were read from a single sample in a study of shared clonotypes between healthy human individuals. Data came from immunoSEQ multiplex PCR; TCRdb stores just in-frame clones and leaves some out. Here the sample spans around 1.9 million clones, about 93% being singletons. The material sequenced was naive CD8+ T cells from PBMCs. The receptors come from a man aged 18 to 29 in good health. Some clones in this sample may be carry-over from other donors' samples. Both conserved end residues are part of each CDR3. The order of the fields is clone size, J gene, V gene, D gene, CDR3 protein, CDR3 DNA. A D gene is named only where the DNA matches it firmly. For some rows the clone size is stated as once, few or many, or as a class when expanded; others skip it.

-,TRBJ2-7,TRBV28,-,CASSSLGGNEQYF,TGTGCCAGCAGTTCACTAGGGGGTAACGAGCAGTACTTC
-,TRBJ1-2,TRBV5-1,-,CASSVDSLANYGYTF,TGCGCCAGCAGCGTGGACTCATTAGCTAACTATGGCTACACCTTC
-,TRBJ2-7,TRBV5-1,-,CASSFYEGPNYEQYF,TGCGCCAGCAGCTTCTACGAAGGACCAAATTACGAGCAGTACTTC
-,TRBJ1-3,TRBV19,-,CASTNQGLFSGNTIYF,TGTGCCAGTACCAACCAGGGCCTTTTCTCCGGAAACACCATATATTTT
-,TRBJ1-2,TRBV29-1,-,CSVFSGPYGYTF,TGCAGCGTTTTCTCCGGACCCTATGGCTACACCTTC
-,TRBJ1-4,TRBV15,-,CATSIRTGPKNTATNEKLFF,TGTGCCACCAGCATAAGGACCGGGCCAAAGAACACTGCAACTAATGAAAAACTGTTTTTT
-,TRBJ2-1,TRBV9,TRBD2,CASSVLAGGPSVDEQFF,TGTGCCAGCAGCGTTCTAGCGGGAGGGCCCTCGGTAGATGAGCAGTTCTTC
-,TRBJ2-3,TRBV25-1,-,CASSGRSWTDTQYF,TGTGCCAGCAGTGGCAGGAGTTGGACAGATACGCAGTATTTT
-,TRBJ2-7,TRBV4-3,-,CASSQESTGNSYEQYF,TGCGCCAGCAGCCAAGAAAGCACAGGGAATAGCTACGAGCAGTACTTC
-,TRBJ2-5,TRBV28,-,CASSSSQGEAYEQYF,-
-,TRBJ2-5,TRBV5-4,-,CASSPTVQETQYF,TGTGCCAGCAGCCCGACAGTTCAAGAGACCCAGTACTTC
-,TRBJ2-7,TRBV5-5,TRBD1,CASTPRTGDLYEQYF,TGTGCCAGTACGCCCCGGACAGGGGACCTCTACGAGCAGTACTTC
-,TRBJ2-7,TRBV25-1,-,CASSETGKSEQYF,TGTGCCAGCAGTGAAACAGGGAAATCCGAGCAGTACTTC
-,TRBJ2-7,TRBV7-3,-,CASSPRGGYEQYF,TGTGCCAGCAGCCCCAGGGGCGGCTACGAGCAGTACTTC
-,TRBJ1-1,TRBV29-1,TRBD1,CSGADRVGNTEAFF,TGCAGCGGGGCCGACAGGGTGGGAAACACTGAAGCTTTCTTT
-,TRBJ2-1,TRBV6-6,-,CASSYSFYEQFF,TGTGCCAGCAGTTACTCTTTCTATGAGCAGTTCTTC
few,TRBJ1-1,TRBV28,-,CASTPRPF,TGTGCCAGCACCCCCCGGCCCTTT
once,TRBJ2-7,TRBV19,TRBD2,CASSIRLAGGPNEQYF,TGTGCCAGTAGTATAAGACTAGCGGGAGGGCCGAACGAGCAGTACTTC
-,TRBJ2-1,TRBV9,TRBD2,CASSALISGTHNEQFF,TGTGCCAGCAGCGCCTTAATCAGCGGGACCCACAATGAGCAGTTCTTC
-,TRBJ2-7,TRBV19,-,CASSMGVDRTYEQYF,TGTGCCAGTAGTATGGGTGTGGACAGAACATACGAGCAGTACTTC
once,TRBJ2-7,TRBV11-3,-,CASSLGYGGDEQYF,TGTGCCAGCAGCTTAGGTTATGGAGGGGACGAGCAGTACTTC
-,TRBJ2-2,TRBV11-3,-,CASSSRGDPAGELFF,TGTGCCAGCAGCTCTCGCGGGGATCCCGCCGGGGAGCTGTTTTTT
-,TRBJ1-5,TRBV4-2,-,CASSQDNVGTYSNQPQHF,TGTGCCAGCAGCCAAGACAACGTGGGGACATATAGCAATCAGCCCCAGCATTTT
-,TRBJ2-7,TRBV27,TRBD2,CASSLFRTSGGYEQYF,TGTGCCAGCAGTTTATTCAGGACTAGCGGGGGGTACGAGCAGTACTTC
-,TRBJ1-1,TRBV5-1,-,CASSLDSNTEAFF,TGCGCCAGCAGCCTCGACTCGAACACTGAAGCTTTCTTT
-,TRBJ2-6,TRBV27,TRBD1,CASSRIPGQGISGANVLTF,TGTGCCAGCAGCAGAATACCGGGACAGGGAATCTCTGGGGCCAACGTCCTGACTTTC
-,TRBJ1-1,TRBV30,-,CAWNDGTEAFF,TGTGCCTGGAACGACGGAACTGAAGCTTTCTTT
-,TRBJ2-7,TRBV5-4,-,CASSAGLSYEQYF,TGTGCCAGCAGCGCAGGACTATCCTACGAGCAGTACTTC
-,TRBJ1-2,TRBV28,-,CASSSLGRRGNYGYTF,TGTGCCAGCAGTTCATTGGGGCGCAGGGGTAACTATGGCTACACCTTC
-,TRBJ1-1,TRBV19,-,CASSTRDTLNTEAFF,TGTGCCAGTAGTACCCGGGACACCCTGAACACTGAAGCTTTCTTT
-,TRBJ1-1,TRBV7-6,TRBD1,CASSSWDRPEAFF,TGTGCCAGCAGCTCGTGGGACAGGCCCGAAGCTTTCTTT
-,TRBJ2-3,TRBV27,TRBD2,CASSLGTSGRASDTQYF,TGTGCCAGCAGTTTAGGCACTAGCGGGAGGGCATCTGATACGCAGTATTTT
once,TRBJ1-2,TRBV30,-,CAWSDGWGDNYGYTF,TGTGCCTGGAGTGACGGTTGGGGGGACAACTATGGCTACACCTTC
-,TRBJ2-7,TRBV27,-,CASSPIGTSLKYEQYF,TGTGCCAGCAGTCCGATCGGGACTTCTTTGAAGTACGAGCAGTACTTC
-,TRBJ1-2,TRBV7-6,TRBD1,CASSLARGQGYGYTF,TGTGCCAGCAGCTTAGCCAGGGGGCAGGGCTATGGCTACACCTTC
-,TRBJ2-6,TRBV27,TRBD1,CASSSSTGSGGANVLTF,TGTGCCAGCAGTTCCTCGACAGGGTCGGGAGGGGCCAACGTCCTGACTTTC
-,TRBJ2-2,TRBV27,-,CASSYALTGTGELFF,TGTGCCAGCAGTTATGCCCTGACTGGCACCGGGGAGCTGTTTTTT
-,TRBJ2-3,TRBV5-1,TRBD1,CASSLGQGVDTQYF,TGCGCCAGCAGCTTGGGACAGGGGGTAGATACGCAGTATTTT
few,TRBJ1-1,TRBV2,-,CASSEGTTPNTEAFF,TGTGCCAGCAGTGAAGGGACCACCCCGAACACTGAAGCTTTCTTT
-,TRBJ2-7,TRBV5-8,TRBD2,CAAGPGTSPGGYF,TGTGCCGCAGGCCCGGGGACTAGTCCCGGGGGGTACTTC
-,TRBJ2-7,TRBV6-5,TRBD1,CASSTPGTEYEQYF,TGTGCCAGCAGTACCCCGGGGACAGAGTACGAGCAGTACTTC
-,TRBJ2-6,TRBV15,-,CATSPSVSGANVLTF,TGTGCCACCAGCCCCAGCGTCTCTGGGGCCAACGTCCTGACTTTC